The next 3 T cell receptor beta chains were all read from a single sample in a study of regulatory T cells in long-lasting Graves disease. Construction of TCR beta libraries relied on iRepertoire HTBI primers and on Arm-PCR targeting CDR3 regions. Using its own MiXCR run on the multiplex PCR reads, TCRdb lists one record per CDR3 protein. The data contain 300,000 or so distinct CDR3 sequences, roughly 21% of them seen just once; the ten biggest clones take up around 30%. Documented time point: persistent/refractory GD, antithyroid drugs over 5 years with positive TRAb. The TCR library was made from RNA extracted from PBMCs. The material sequenced was peripheral blood mononuclear cells (PBMCs), taken when the disease was refractory, from a patient treated with antithyroid drugs. The source of these receptors is a female donor with Graves disease.

The chain joins TRBV18 to TRBJ1-1; 7 bases are shared with TRBD1. CDR3 length: 15 amino acids. Trimming cost V 3 bases and J 0 bases; bases outside gene matches: 4. In germline, CDR1 is KGHSH, CDR2 LQKENI. DNA of the CDR3: TGTGCCAGCTCACCGCAGGGGGGGATGAACACTGAAGCTTTCTTT. It codes for CASSPQGGMNTEAFF.

This chain uses TRBV25-1 with TRBJ1-1; D unclear. CDR1 and CDR2 from the germline V gene are MGHDK and SYGVNS. The CDR3 is 15 amino acids. V was pared by 0 bases and J by 3 bases, with 11 bases between. The CDR3 spells CASSEYPGKHTEAFF. The DNA of the CDR3 is TGTGCCAGCAGTGAATATCCTGGGAAGCACACTGAAGCTTTCTTT.

This clonotype has at least ten counts. The chain employs TRBV18 and TRBJ1-5; unclear D gene. The V end was cut by 2 bases, the J end by 4 bases, with 6 bases between. CDR3 size: 13 residues. The V gene's germline CDR1 is KGHSH and CDR2 LQKENI. CDR3 residues: CASSPGFNQPQHF. The DNA of the CDR3 is TGTGCCAGCTCACCAGGGTTTAATCAGCCCCAGCATTTT. Full variable domain (outside the CDR3, taken from reference TRBV18 and TRBJ1-5): NAGVMQNPRHLVRRRGQEARLRCSPMKGHSHVYWYRQLPEEGLKFMVYLQKENIIDESGMPKERFSAEFPKEGPSILRIQQVVRGDSAAYFCASSPGFNQPQHFGDGTRLSIL.